This entry features one TCR beta chain sequence. Its binding antigen is unknown. The sample holds no much larger clone one base away, and base qualities are not on file. The record originates from a study of cytomegalovirus exposure and HLA in healthy donors (dated by TCRdb to about 2017). Some background on the complete study: In an earlier analysis of approximately 640 of the donors, less than 350 Gb of sequence data and 100 million or so unique TCR beta sequences from 150 million to 200 million T cells were reported. Donor age, sex, ethnicity and CMV serostatus were compiled alongside the repertoire data. Along with the roughly 610-subject first cohort, a separate validation cohort of about 110 different subjects was used. In the later analysis, no new phenotypic data were used to find candidate immune exposures; instead, reliance was placed on TCR beta sequences and their occurrence across donors. HLA typing covered class I and class II loci at four-digit resolution. Among 398 genotyped donors of the cohort, an average of around 250,000 unique TCR beta nucleotide sequences was sequenced per donor, of which about 19% were non-productive. An earlier analysis of more than 450 of the donors used high-throughput TCR beta sequencing to judge whether each TCR beta V gene segment behaved as functional or pseudogenic. All discovery cohort repertoires had been generated using a single sequencing platform. Of the roughly 400 genotyped donors, 81% fell in the genetic ancestry cluster associated with self-reported Caucasian donors. The study profiled the T cell repertoires of 500 to 800 subjects by immunosequencing and related them to cytomegalovirus serostatus. The study aimed to test whether signatures of past pathogen exposure could be identified by cataloging public T cell receptors. A later genetic analysis took genome-wide SNP genotypes for about three fifths of the roughly 700 donors and used that subset as a discovery cohort. Four to six DR-DQ haplotypes were handled as single units for association and clustering, since linkage in the cohort was strong. The number of donors typed differed by locus, with 629-630 for A, B, C, DRB1 and DQB1, around 500 for DQA1, 600 to 610 for DPA1, and about 450 for DPB1. To predict cytomegalovirus infection status, the study combined high-throughput TCR immunosequencing, statistical association of individual TCRs with disease status, and machine learning. Roughly 300 gigabases of sequencing data and 80 million or so unique TCR sequences were included in an early release covering roughly 600 HLA-typed donors. A later analysis re-examined previously published TCR beta repertoires from more than 650 donors and added high-resolution HLA genotyping to investigate patterns of TCR occurrence.

The cohort comprised several hundred healthy bone marrow donors. All cohort members were sampled while nominally healthy, although unrecorded immune exposures were likely present. The donor was CMV seronegative and belonged to the group of approximately 320 seronegative cohort members. Every donor gave a peripheral blood sample, and the peripheral blood mononuclear cells from that sample were used for TCR beta sequencing. The Qiagen DNeasy Blood Extraction Kit was used to extract genomic DNA from the blood cell samples. The study at large found these results: When HLA alleles, especially DR and DQ, strongly co-occurred, TCR associations were difficult to assign to individual alleles. In vitro tests confirmed that a few of the cytomegalovirus-associated TCR beta chains recognize cytomegalovirus antigens. Several of the top co-occurrence clusters appeared to be linked to parvovirus B19, influenza, CMV and Epstein-Barr virus, according to a later analysis. According to a later analysis, most CMV-associated TCR beta chains appeared to be HLA-restricted, and the HLA associations seemed to be driven largely by CMV exposure. Across donors, most TCR sequences were observed very rarely, whereas some public TCRs were present in many individuals. V-gene and J-gene trimming of TCR beta chains was associated with a missense DCLRE1C variant in a later genetic analysis, and the association was replicated in an independent cohort. In a later analysis, more than 15,000 TCR beta sequences were associated with specific HLA alleles at a false discovery rate of 0.05. An earlier analysis of approximately 600 of the donors showed that most TCR beta V segments appeared in productive rearrangements either about 87% or about 30% of the time, which broadly matched IMGT annotations. Presence/absence analyses assumed roughly uniform sequencing depth across donors, an assumption that may not hold. Some IMGT-functional V segments, including TRBV6-2 and TRBV6-3, could not be distinguished by the 87-base-pair reads and were therefore excluded. According to a later analysis, TCR association rates differed among HLA loci, with DRB1 alleles showing the most associated TCRs and HLA-C alleles showing the fewest. The authors suggested that the approach could potentially be extended to other disease states and immunological phenotypes. Because some donors lacked HLA typing at each locus, the association tests relied only on the typed subset. Compared with equally common non-associated chains, HLA-associated TCR beta chains in a later analysis were more clonally expanded and had lower generation probabilities. Because counts were too low, seventeen rarely observed V segments, including chromosome 9 orphons, were excluded from the earlier analysis of around 590 of the donors. A further reported finding was that TCR beta sequences accurately predicted the HLA-A and HLA-B alleles for most subjects in the first cohort. A later genetic analysis reported fewer N-insertions in productive TCRs among donors in an Asian-associated ancestry cluster than the approximately 700-donor mean. Correlated functional status among segregating V segments might reflect linkage disequilibrium, but an unknown experimental factor could not be ruled out. A cluster of highly shared sequence variants was judged likely to represent a technical artifact of the sequencing pipeline. Immune exposure information for the cohort was limited to CMV serostatus. In both the original and validation cohorts, the classifier was reported to diagnose cytomegalovirus status with high specificity and sensitivity. The study listed approximately 160 TCR beta chains as associated with cytomegalovirus. This cohort had only TCR beta chains sequenced, and the lack of alpha or paired-chain data limited which features could be detected.

The library came from the immunoSEQ multiplex PCR assay. For the multiplex PCR, a mixture combining 60 forward primers for TCR Vbeta segments and 13 reverse primers for TCR Jbeta segments was used. A multiplex PCR assay on genomic DNA amplified the CDR3 region of rearranged TCR beta genes. The Illumina HiSeq System was used to sequence the amplified TCR beta libraries as 87-base-pair reads. The paper's processing steps were these. A later analysis tallied approximately 87 million unique TCR beta chains across the approximately 670 repertoires, and about 10 million of those chains were shared by two or more donors. Raw reads were error-corrected and collapsed into unique sequences by a nearest-neighbor algorithm in which closely related sequences were merged to remove PCR and sequencing errors. To assign V, D and J gene segments, CDR3 sequences were aligned to IMGT reference sequences. For a sequence to be retained, a match of at least six nucleotides to both a V gene segment and a J gene segment was required. Rearrangements were called productive when the CDR3 lacked stop codons and stayed in frame with V and J; all others were non-productive. Following IMGT convention, CDR3 was defined as the stretch from the second conserved V-encoded cysteine to the conserved J-encoded phenylalanine. The earlier analysis of about 610 of the donors excluded any sequence lacking an unambiguous match to a single V gene segment. An earlier analysis of 500 to 700 of the donors classified V segments as functional when productive rearrangements were above 56.7% and as segregating when the standard deviation between donors was above 5%. A statistical classification framework was built to diagnose cytomegalovirus status from the catalog of TCR beta chain sequences. A later analysis assigned V and J genes by comparing TCR nucleotide sequences with IMGT/GENE-DB human TR gene sequences. The TCRdist pipeline was used in a later analysis to assign CDR3 sequences and most-parsimonious VDJ recombination scenarios. In a later analysis, each TCR beta chain was defined by its CDR3 amino acid sequence together with its V-gene family, and reads lacking a unique V-gene family were excluded. To address suspected cross-contamination and a sequencing artifact, a later analysis removed approximately 590 highly shared, low-generation-probability nucleotide sequences. In a later analysis, a clonal expansion index was calculated for each public chain from normalized within-repertoire ranks of inferred template counts. In a later analysis, generation probabilities were computed using a VDJ recombination model fitted to out-of-frame rearrangements, and the results were checked against IGoR. A later analysis scored TCR-TCR, TCR-HLA and TCR-CMV co-occurrence with hypergeometric tests, applying a repertoire-size bias correction to TCR pairs. To estimate false discovery rates, a later analysis permuted the HLA or CMV assignments 20 times. In a later analysis, co-occurring TCRs were grouped using DBSCAN, and TCRdist sequence similarity was added for clustering within HLA-allele-positive subsets. For co-occurrence clustering, repertoires with fewer than 30,000 or more than 120,000 public chains were excluded, along with a handful of repertoires with anomalous nucleotide sharing. This is the immuneACCESS table as TCRdb keeps it, with only in-frame sequences that have V and J called. A part of the clones is gone; compared with another copy, unresolved V genes explain less than half, and the rest is unexplained. V, J and clone size are taken as reported in that table, and D and trimming were inferred from the DNA itself. Present in this sample are approximately 97,000 clones, over 80% of which were seen just once. 2.6% of the sample is held by the ten biggest clonotypes.

The V end loses 5 bases and the J end loses 1 base, and a stretch of 11 bases separates them. The CDR3 measures 15 amino acids from cysteine to phenylalanine. Only CDR3 DNA remains: 45 bases, in frame from the first base. The germline V gene supplies CDR1 SGHAT and CDR2 FQNNGV. Material: PBMCs. The receptor's source is a man aged 40-55 years in good health and CMV-seronegative. The receptor chain draws on TRBV11-2 and TRBJ1-4; the D segment could be TRBD1, given 6 matching bases. The DNA is as follows: TGTGCCAGCAGCCCAACCAGGGGAACTAATGAAAAACTGTTTTTT. Translation gives CASSPTRGTNEKLFF.